This record concerns one T cell receptor beta chain sequence. This table comes from immunoSEQ multiplex PCR, and its TCRdb copy is limited to in-frame clones, with some not included. Among 400,000 to 500,000 clones listed, about 79% were seen once. The sample is drawn from a study of shared clonotypes between healthy human individuals. This TCR came from a woman in her thirties or forties in good health. Some clones in this sample may be carry-over from other donors' samples. Sequencing was performed on PBMCs.

The CDR3 spells CASSVTGGDNQPQHF. The CDR3 DNA reads TGTGCCAGCAGCGTAACAGGGGGCGATAATCAGCCCCAGCATTTT. V usage is TRBV9 and J usage is TRBJ1-5; 9 bases map to TRBD1. The CDR3 is 15 amino acids. Germline trimming cut 1 base from V and 4 bases from J; bases unmatched to any gene: 3. Germline CDR1 SGDLS, CDR2 YYNGEE.